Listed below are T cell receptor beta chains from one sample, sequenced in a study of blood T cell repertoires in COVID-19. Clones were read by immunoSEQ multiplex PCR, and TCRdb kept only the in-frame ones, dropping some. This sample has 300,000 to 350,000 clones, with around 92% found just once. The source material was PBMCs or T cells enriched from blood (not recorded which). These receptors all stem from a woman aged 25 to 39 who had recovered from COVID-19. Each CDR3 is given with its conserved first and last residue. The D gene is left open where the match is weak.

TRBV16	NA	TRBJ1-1	CATWEQGNTEAFF	TGTGCCACCTGGGAACAGGGGAACACTGAAGCTTTCTTT
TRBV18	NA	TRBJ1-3	CASSPGSPYDSGNTIYF	TGTGCCAGCTCACCAGGTTCCCCCTACGACTCTGGAAACACCATATATTTT
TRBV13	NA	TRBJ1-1	CASSLPEHTEAFF	TGTGCCAGCAGCTTACCAGAACACACTGAAGCTTTCTTT
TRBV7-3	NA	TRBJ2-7	CASSLGRDYEQYF	TGTGCCAGCAGCTTAGGCAGGGACTACGAGCAGTACTTC
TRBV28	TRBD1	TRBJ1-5	CASIRTGGRNQPQHF	TGTGCCAGCATCCGGACAGGGGGCCGGAATCAGCCCCAGCATTTT
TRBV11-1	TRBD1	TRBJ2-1	CASSATGTGAYEQFF	TGTGCCAGCAGCGCGACCGGGACAGGGGCATATGAGCAGTTCTTC
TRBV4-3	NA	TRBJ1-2	CASSQDSPRVHYGYTF	TGCGCCAGCAGCCAAGACTCCCCCAGGGTACACTATGGCTACACCTTC
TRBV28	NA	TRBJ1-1	CASSRGGAASLEAFF	TGTGCCAGCAGTAGGGGGGGCGCGGCCTCACTCGAAGCTTTCTTT
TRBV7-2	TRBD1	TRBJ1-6	CASSPNRGGFSPLHF	TGTGCCAGCAGCCCTAACAGGGGTGGATTTTCACCCCTCCACTTT
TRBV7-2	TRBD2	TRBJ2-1	CASRSARGLSGRSYNEQFF	TGTGCCAGCAGGTCCGCCAGGGGGCTTAGCGGGAGGTCCTACAATGAGCAGTTCTTC
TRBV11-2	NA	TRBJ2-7	CASSLVLGGSSYEQYF	TGTGCCAGCAGCTTAGTTTTGGGGGGTAGCTCCTACGAGCAGTACTTC
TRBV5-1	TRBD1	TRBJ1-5	CASSLTGGQPQHF	TGCGCCAGCAGCTTGACAGGGGGTCAGCCCCAGCATTTT
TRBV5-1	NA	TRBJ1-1	CASRQPAANTEAFF	TGCGCCAGCAGACAGCCGGCCGCGAACACTGAAGCTTTCTTT